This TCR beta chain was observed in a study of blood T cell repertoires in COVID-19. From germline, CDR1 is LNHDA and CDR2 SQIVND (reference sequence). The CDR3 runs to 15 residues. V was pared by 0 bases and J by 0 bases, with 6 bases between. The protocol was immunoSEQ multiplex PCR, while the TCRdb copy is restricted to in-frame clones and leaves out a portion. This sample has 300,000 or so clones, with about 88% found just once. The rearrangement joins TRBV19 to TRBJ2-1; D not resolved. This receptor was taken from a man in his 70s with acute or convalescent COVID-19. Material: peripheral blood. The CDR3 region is CASSIDTGSYNEQFF. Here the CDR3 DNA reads TGTGCCAGTAGTATAGATACTGGCTCCTACAATGAGCAGTTCTTC.